The TCR beta chain described here comes from a study of PD-L1 blockade in urothelial cancer. This clone appeared a few times. TCRdb's copy holds only in-frame clones and misses some; the assay was immunoSEQ multiplex PCR. The sample has about 36,000 clones; roughly 38% are singletons. This TCR came from a man aged 55-75 years with urothelial cancer. The sample consisted of tumor tissue, taken before atezolizumab (anti-PD-L1) treatment.

The CDR3 reads CASFTGTSGNNEQFF. CDR3 nucleotides: TGTGCCAGCTTTACCGGGACTAGCGGTAACAATGAGCAGTTCTTC. The genes are TRBV10-3 and TRBJ2-1, with 11 bases identical to TRBD2. The germline V gene encodes CDR1 ENHRY and CDR2 SYGVKD. CDR3 length: 15 residues. V gave up 10 bases and J gave up 5 bases; unmatched junction bases: 10.